This T cell receptor beta chain was sequenced in a study of blood T cell repertoires in COVID-19. About the study: Material from acute and convalescent COVID-19 was sourced from the United States, Italy and Spain. From T cells, B-cell-depleted T cells, or PBMCs came the material, which was cDNA or gDNA.

Per the original methods: Nucleated cell number was recorded as an estimate derived from reference gene primer amplification. Sequencing used immunoSEQ multiplex PCR; TCRdb keeps in-frame clones, though not all of them. V, J and clone size are taken as reported in that table, and D and trimming were inferred from the DNA itself. The sample holds roughly 100,000 clones, over 70% seen once. The germline CDR1 and CDR2 sequences are LGHNA and YNFKEQ. V lost 0 bases, J lost 4 bases, and 12 bases lay in between. The CDR3 is 16 residues long. Sequencing was carried out using peripheral blood. The TCR was taken from a man in his fifties with acute or convalescent COVID-19. This chain links TRBV4-2 with TRBJ1-4; the D gene is possibly TRBD1 (5 bases). DNA of the CDR3: TGTGCCAGCAGCCAAGACCTCTACAGGATTAATGAAAAACTGTTTTTT. Its translation: CASSQDLYRINEKLFF.